One and the same sample provided the 5 T cell receptor beta chains below, sequenced in a study of OX40 agonist ivuxolimab in advanced cancers. The assay was immunoSEQ multiplex PCR, and TCRdb's table has in-frame clones only and misses some. The data show 35,000 to 40,000 clones, 80% to 85% seen once. The specimen was CD4+ or CD8+ T cells sorted from blood, collected in a trial of the OX40 agonist ivuxolimab. All receptors derive from an adult with an advanced solid tumor such as melanoma, head and neck, liver or kidney cancer.

The rearrangement uses TRBV2 and TRBJ2-3; 8 bases match TRBD2. CDR1 is SNHLY, CDR2 FYNNEI, per germline. With 2 bases clipped from V and 4 bases from J, the junction kept 8 bases outside the gene matches. CDR3 length: 16 amino acids. This CDR3 reads CASSEIGGGPADTQYF. CDR3 DNA sequence: TGTGCCAGCAGTGAAATCGGGGGGGGCCCCGCAGATACGCAGTATTTT.

J is TRBJ2-7 and V is TRBV9, with 7 bases aligning to TRBD2. The germline CDR1 and CDR2 sequences are SGDLS and YYNGEE. The V and J ends lost 4 bases and 4 bases, in that order; junction bases with no gene match: 14. The CDR3 is 16 residues long. DNA for the CDR3: TGTGCCAGCAGCCCTCAGGGAGCGGGAATAGGGTACGAGCAGTACTTC. Translation gives CASSPQGAGIGYEQYF.

The rearrangement uses TRBV5-4 and TRBJ1-2; 11 bases match TRBD1. The CDR3 consists of 13 residues. V was clipped by 4 bases and J by 6 bases; unmatched bases: 2. The V gene's germline CDR1 is SGHNT and CDR2 YYREEE (reference sequence). The DNA of the CDR3 is TGTGCCAGCAGCCCGGACAGGGGGCATGGCTACACCTTC. It is translated as CASSPDRGHGYTF.

This clone is termed medium-sized. The chain links TRBV9 to TRBJ1-1; D gene unclear. The CDR3 contains 14 residues. Trimming pared 1 base from V and 0 bases from J, leaving 7 bases between. Germline values: CDR1 SGDLS, CDR2 YYNGEE. CDR3 loop: CASSVSGMNTEAFF. CDR3 nucleotide sequence: TGTGCCAGCAGCGTATCAGGAATGAACACTGAAGCTTTCTTT.

The chain couples TRBV6-5 to TRBJ2-2; D not certain. The CDR3 loop spans 12 amino acids. Looked up from germline, CDR1 is MNHEY and CDR2 is SVGAGI. The V end was cut by 2 bases, the J end by 4 bases, with 2 bases between. CDR3 protein: CASSYSTGELFF. CDR3 coding DNA: TGTGCCAGCAGTTACAGCACCGGGGAGCTGTTTTTT.